Shown below are 4 T cell receptor beta chains from a single sample sequenced in a study of molecular identifiers for immune sequencing clone quantification. TCRdb re-called the PCR reads with MiXCR, one entry per CDR3 protein. The data contain roughly 100,000 distinct CDR3 sequences, under 40% of them singletons. Sequenced material: naive CD8+ T cells from blood, with Jurkat cell RNA spiked in. Noted subset: FACS-sorted CD8+CD4-CCR7+CD45RA+ naive T cells. The receptors come from a human donor in good health. Some libraries in this study had Jurkat cell RNA spiked in.

A word on this clonotype: The junction does not match germline at one end; this may be a read error. The chain couples TRBV13 to TRBJ2-4; D unclear. The germline gives CDR1 PRHDT, CDR2 FYEKMQ (reference sequence). The CDR3 consists of 13 residues. The CDR3 coding sequence is TGTGCCAGCAGCTTAGGGCCCATGAACACTCAGTACTTC. It specifies CASSLGPMNTQYF.

This clonotype was seen more than once but under ten times. The chain couples TRBV6-1 to TRBJ2-1; D ambiguous. The CDR3 consists of 14 residues. Looked up from germline, CDR1 is MNHNS and CDR2 is SASEGT. V shed 0 bases and J shed 7 bases, with 10 bases lying between them. The DNA for the CDR3 is TGTGCCAGCAGTGAAGCGGCGCTGGTTAATGAGCAGTTCTTC. As protein: CASSEAALVNEQFF.

About this clonotype: A read error may be the cause here, since a much bigger clone is one base away. Given the absence of the conserved phenylalanine or tryptophan at the CDR3 end, a read error is likely. The V call is TRBV7-9, the J call TRBJ1-2; D gene ambiguous. V shed 1 base and J shed 2 bases, with 8 bases lying between them. The V gene's germline CDR1 is SEHNR and CDR2 FQNEAQ (reference sequence). This CDR3 is built from 14 residues. The CDR3 DNA follows: TGTGCCAGCAGCTTAGAGTCAGCAAACTATGGCTACACCATC. Amino acid sequence: CASSLESANYGYTI.

About this clonotype itself: Given the absence of the conserved phenylalanine or tryptophan at the CDR3 end, a read error is likely. The chain employs TRBV20-1 and TRBJ1-5; D perhaps matches TRBD1 (6 bases). Trimming cost V 7 bases and J 2 bases, with 21 bases left between them. Per germline, CDR1 DFQATT and CDR2 SNEGSKA (reference sequence). The CDR3 totals 16 residues. The CDR3 DNA follows: TGCAGTGTAAGAATAACGACAGGTCTCGGCAATCAGCCCCAGCATTAT. This codes for CSVRITTGLGNQPQHY.